This T cell receptor beta chain was captured in a study of CD8+ T cells in alopecia areata. Study-level information: Scoring treated patients' severity relied on the percentage of scalp area affected. Study findings and constraints: Scalp clonality and expanded CD8+ clones among the top 100 fell significantly with tofacitinib. Resident alphabeta T-cell populations of normal skin are likewise subject to sequencing in scalp samples.

Extraction of RNA preceded its reverse transcription into cDNA, which served as the sequencing template. Libraries were prepared by immunoSEQ multiplex PCR; TCRdb keeps only in-frame clonotypes and omits some of them. The data hold about 160,000 clones, with about three fifths observed a single time. Treatment noted: oral pan-JAK inhibitor, 5-10 mg twice daily. The germline gives CDR1 MGHRA, CDR2 YSYEKL. The CDR3 is 16 residues long. V shed 0 bases and J shed 0 bases, with 9 bases lying between them. As to this clone: Its antigen is unidentified.

Specimen: CD4+ T cells sorted from blood, collected at week 4, from a patient treated with tofacitinib. The source of this sequence is a human donor with alopecia areata. The chain couples TRBV4-1 to TRBJ1-3, with D uncertain. Here the CDR3 DNA reads TGCGCCAGCAGCCAAGATGGAGGCGGCTCTGGAAACACCATATATTTT. It specifies CASSQDGGGSGNTIYF.